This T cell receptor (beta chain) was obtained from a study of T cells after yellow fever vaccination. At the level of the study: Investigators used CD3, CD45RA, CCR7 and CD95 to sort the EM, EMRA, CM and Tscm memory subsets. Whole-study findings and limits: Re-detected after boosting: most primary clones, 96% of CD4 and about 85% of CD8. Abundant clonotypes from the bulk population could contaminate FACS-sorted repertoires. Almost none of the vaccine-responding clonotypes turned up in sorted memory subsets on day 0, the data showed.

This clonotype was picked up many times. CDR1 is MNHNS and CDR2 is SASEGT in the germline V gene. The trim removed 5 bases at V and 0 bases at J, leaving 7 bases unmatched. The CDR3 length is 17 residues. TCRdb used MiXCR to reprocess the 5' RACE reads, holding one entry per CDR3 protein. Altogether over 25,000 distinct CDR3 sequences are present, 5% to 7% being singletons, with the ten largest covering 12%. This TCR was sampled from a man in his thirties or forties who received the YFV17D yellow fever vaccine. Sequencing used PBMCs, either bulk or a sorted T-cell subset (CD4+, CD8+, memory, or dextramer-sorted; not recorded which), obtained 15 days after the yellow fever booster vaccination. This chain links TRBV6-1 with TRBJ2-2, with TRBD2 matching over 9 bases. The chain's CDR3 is CASSTSPSGANTGELFF. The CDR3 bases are TGTGCCAGCAGTACCTCACCTAGCGGGGCGAACACCGGGGAGCTGTTTTTT.